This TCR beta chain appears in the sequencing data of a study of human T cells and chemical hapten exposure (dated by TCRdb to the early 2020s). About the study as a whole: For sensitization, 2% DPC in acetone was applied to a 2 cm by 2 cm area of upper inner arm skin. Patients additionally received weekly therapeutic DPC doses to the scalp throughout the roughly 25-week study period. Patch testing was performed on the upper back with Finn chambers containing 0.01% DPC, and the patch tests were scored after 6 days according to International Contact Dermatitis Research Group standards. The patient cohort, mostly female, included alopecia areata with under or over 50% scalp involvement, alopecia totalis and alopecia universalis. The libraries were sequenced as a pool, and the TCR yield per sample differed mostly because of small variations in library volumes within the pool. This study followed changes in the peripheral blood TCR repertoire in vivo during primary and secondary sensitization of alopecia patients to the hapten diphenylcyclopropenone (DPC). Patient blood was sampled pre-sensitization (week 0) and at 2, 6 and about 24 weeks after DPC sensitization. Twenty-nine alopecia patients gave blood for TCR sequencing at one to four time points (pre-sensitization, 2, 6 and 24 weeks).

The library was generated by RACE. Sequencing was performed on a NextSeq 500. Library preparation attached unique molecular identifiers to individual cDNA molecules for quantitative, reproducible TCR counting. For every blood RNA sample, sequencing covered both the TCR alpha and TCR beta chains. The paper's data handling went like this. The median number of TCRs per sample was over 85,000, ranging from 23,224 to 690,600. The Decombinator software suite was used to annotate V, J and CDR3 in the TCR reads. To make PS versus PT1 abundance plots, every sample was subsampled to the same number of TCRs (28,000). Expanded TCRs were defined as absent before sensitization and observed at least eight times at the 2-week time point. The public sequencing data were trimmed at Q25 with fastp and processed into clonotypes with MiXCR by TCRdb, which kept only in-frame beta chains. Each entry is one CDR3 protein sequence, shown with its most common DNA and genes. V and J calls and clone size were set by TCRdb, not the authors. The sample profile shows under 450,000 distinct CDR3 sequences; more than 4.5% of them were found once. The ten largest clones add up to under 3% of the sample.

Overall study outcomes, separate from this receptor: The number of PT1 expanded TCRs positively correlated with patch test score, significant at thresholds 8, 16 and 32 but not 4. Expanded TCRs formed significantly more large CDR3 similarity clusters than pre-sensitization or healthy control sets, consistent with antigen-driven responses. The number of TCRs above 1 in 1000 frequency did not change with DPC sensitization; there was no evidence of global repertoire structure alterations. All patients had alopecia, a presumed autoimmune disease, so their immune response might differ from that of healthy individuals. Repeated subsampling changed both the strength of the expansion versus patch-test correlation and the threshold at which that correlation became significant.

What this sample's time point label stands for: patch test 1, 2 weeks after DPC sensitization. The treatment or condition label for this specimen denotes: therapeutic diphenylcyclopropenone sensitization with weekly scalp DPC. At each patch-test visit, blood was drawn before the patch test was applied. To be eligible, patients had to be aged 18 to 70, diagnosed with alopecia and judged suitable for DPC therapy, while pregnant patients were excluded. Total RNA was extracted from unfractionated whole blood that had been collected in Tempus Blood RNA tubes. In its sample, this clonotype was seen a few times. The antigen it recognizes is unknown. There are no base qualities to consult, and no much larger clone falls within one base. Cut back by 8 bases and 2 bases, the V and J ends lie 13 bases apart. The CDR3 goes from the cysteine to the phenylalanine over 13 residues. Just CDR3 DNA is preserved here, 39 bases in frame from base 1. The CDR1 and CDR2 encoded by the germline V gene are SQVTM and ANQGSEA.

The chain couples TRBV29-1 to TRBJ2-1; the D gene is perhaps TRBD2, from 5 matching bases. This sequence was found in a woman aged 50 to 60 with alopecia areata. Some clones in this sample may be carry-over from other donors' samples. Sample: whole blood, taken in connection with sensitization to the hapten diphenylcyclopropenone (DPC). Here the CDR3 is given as CSRSDGTYNEQFF. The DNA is TGCAGCAGAAGCGACGGGACCTACAATGAGCAGTTCTTC.